This entry lists 30 T cell receptor beta chains sequenced from one sample in a study of blood T cell repertoires in COVID-19. Sequencing used immunoSEQ multiplex PCR; TCRdb keeps in-frame clones, though not all of them. The sample contains 130,000 to 150,000 clones, roughly 81% of which appear only once. The sample taken for sequencing was peripheral blood. The receptors here all came from a human donor with acute or convalescent COVID-19. The donor label of this sample is uncertain.

This clone was observed a few times. The rearrangement joins TRBV5-1 to TRBJ2-3; no clear D gene. The germline V gene encodes CDR1 SGHRS and CDR2 YFSETQ. Trimming stripped 2 bases from V and 0 bases from J, with 13 bases between. The CDR3 has 16 residues. CDR3 DNA: TGCGCCAGCAGCTTTTCCTCGACATCTAGCACAGATACGCAGTATTTT. This gives the protein CASSFSSTSSTDTQYF.

This clone was observed many times. The chain recombines TRBV2 with TRBJ1-2, with D unresolved. Per germline, CDR1 SNHLY and CDR2 FYNNEI. The CDR3 length is 10 residues. Trimming took off 6 bases at V and 7 bases at J, with 6 bases between the two ends. The CDR3, as DNA: TGTGCCAGCAGAAACACTGGCTACACCTTC. It specifies CASRNTGYTF.

The chain employs TRBV19 and TRBJ2-2, with 8 bases lining up with TRBD1. Germline V gene sequence: CDR1 LNHDA, CDR2 SQIVND (reference sequence). The V and J ends lost 7 bases and 1 base, in that order; junction bases with no gene match: 2. The CDR3 loop spans 14 amino acids. CDR3 residues: CASKGQGNTGELFF. In nucleotides, the CDR3 is TGTGCCAGTAAAGGACAGGGGAACACCGGGGAGCTGTTTTTT.

The chain combines TRBV5-1 with TRBJ1-4; D is undetermined. Germline CDR1 and CDR2: SGHRS and YFSETQ. V gave up 4 bases and J gave up 4 bases, with 11 bases separating them. The length of the CDR3 is 14 residues. CDR3 sequence reads: CASSPRGNNEKLFF. The CDR3 DNA is TGCGCCAGCAGCCCACGCGGGAATAATGAAAAACTGTTTTTT.

This clone was seen a few times. The chain joins TRBV6-5 to TRBJ1-1, with no clear D. Germline CDR1 and CDR2: MNHEY and SVGAGI. The CDR3 sequence is 14 residues long. Trimming shortened V by 6 bases and J by 4 bases, and 15 bases separated the two germline ends. Here the CDR3 DNA reads TGTGCCAGCAGAGCCGGTCCCCGGAGCACTGAAGCTTTCTTT. This codes for CASRAGPRSTEAFF.

V is TRBV7-9 and J is TRBJ1-2; D is unresolved. CDR3 length equals 13 residues. V shed 2 bases and J shed 12 bases, with 16 bases lying between them. Germline CDR1 is SEHNR and CDR2 is FQNEAQ (reference sequence). This chain's CDR3 is CASSLLNVPPDTF. CDR3 DNA sequence: TGTGCCAGCAGCTTACTAAATGTCCCCCCGGACACCTTC.

V and J are TRBV5-4 and TRBJ2-2; perhaps TRBD1 as D (6 bases). The germline CDR1 and CDR2 sequences are SGHNT and YYREEE (reference sequence). CDR3 length: 14 amino acids. V was shortened by 2 bases and J by 7 bases, with 12 bases between the two germline ends. CDR3 in DNA: TGTGCCAGCAGCTTATCCGGGACAAACGGGGAGCTGTTTTTT. Translation gives CASSLSGTNGELFF.

The chain is built from TRBV6-6 and TRBJ1-3; D is uncertain. The germline CDR1 and CDR2 sequences are MNHNY and SVGAGI (reference sequence). This CDR3 has 12 amino acids. Trimming removed 6 bases at V and 4 bases at J, with 7 bases between. The CDR3 DNA sequence: TGTGCCAGCAGCTTCAGAGGAAACACCATATATTTT. Translating it yields CASSFRGNTIYF.

There are a few counts of this clone. The chain combines TRBV5-1 with TRBJ1-2; TRBD1 agrees at 8 bases. The V gene's germline CDR1 is SGHRS and CDR2 YFSETQ. The CDR3 has 16 residues. The J segment lost 7 bases and the V segment lost 2 bases, leaving 13 bases of the junction unmatched. The CDR3 loop is CASSFGAWTGNPGYTF. CDR3 DNA sequence: TGCGCCAGCAGCTTTGGAGCCTGGACAGGGAATCCTGGCTACACCTTC.

The V gene is TRBV19, the J gene TRBJ1-2, with a tentative D call TRBD1 (5 bases). The CDR3 length is 12 residues. The V and J ends lost 5 bases and 7 bases respectively, with 11 bases between them. CDR1 and CDR2 (germline): LNHDA, SQIVND (reference sequence). CDR3 in amino acids: CASSLGPPGYTF. CDR3 nucleotide sequence: TGTGCCAGTAGTCTGGGGCCGCCTGGCTACACCTTC. Looking up the rest from reference TRBV19 and TRBJ1-2 gives the full variable domain: DGGITQSPKYLFRKEGQNVTLSCEQNLNHDAMYWYRQDPGQGLRLIYYSQIVNDFQKGDIAEGYSVSREKKESFPLTVTSAQKNPTAFYLCASSLGPPGYTFGSGTRLTVV.

The chain has TRBV2 and TRBJ2-7, with 10 bases fitting TRBD1. The CDR3 is 17 residues long. Germline V lookup: CDR1 SNHLY, CDR2 FYNNEI. V was clipped by 5 bases and J by 1 base; unmatched bases: 11. The CDR3 coding sequence is TGTGCCAGCAGTCGATGGACCGGGACAGGGGCTTCCTACGAGCAGTACGTC. This gives the protein CASSRWTGTGASYEQYV.

This chain joins TRBV25-1 and TRBJ1-2; TRBD1 matches at 7 bases. V lost 6 bases, J lost 2 bases, and 3 bases stayed unmatched. This CDR3 is built from 13 residues. Germline assignment: CDR1 MGHDK and CDR2 SYGVNS. DNA for the CDR3: TGTGCCAGCAGAACAGGGGAGAACTATGGCTACACCTTC. It encodes CASRTGENYGYTF.

In nucleotides, the CDR3 is TGTGCCAGCAGCCTTTCGACAGGGGGCGTTTCTGGCTACACCTTC. Protein: CASSLSTGGVSGYTF. This chain links TRBV7-9 with TRBJ1-2; 10 bases line up with TRBD1. The CDR3 has 15 amino acids. Trimming removed 5 bases from V and 7 bases from J; junction bases left unmatched: 10. CDR1 is SEHNR and CDR2 is FQNEAQ in the germline V gene (reference sequence).

V and J are TRBV10-1 and TRBJ1-1, with TRBD1 as a possible D gene (6 bases). Germline assignment: CDR1 WNHNN and CDR2 SYGVQD (reference sequence). V gave up 6 bases and J gave up 5 bases, with 16 bases separating them. CDR3 length equals 14 residues. The CDR3 sequence: CASSAARGGTEAFF. For the CDR3, the DNA is TGCGCCAGCAGCGCGGCCCGAGGGGGAACTGAAGCTTTCTTT.

The CDR3 here is CASSPRTGQENGYTF. In DNA form, the CDR3 reads TGTGCCAGCTCACCACGAACCGGACAGGAGAATGGCTACACCTTC. V is TRBV18 and J is TRBJ1-2, with TRBD1 matching over 7 bases. Germline V lookup: CDR1 KGHSH, CDR2 LQKENI. V shed 1 base and J 6 bases; nucleotides not matched to a gene: 8. This CDR3 spans 15 amino acids.

The chain employs TRBV5-1 and TRBJ1-5; unclear D gene. Germline lookup yields CDR1 SGHRS and CDR2 YFSETQ. This CDR3 is 15 amino acids long. V was shortened by 0 bases and J by 2 bases, with 9 bases between the two germline ends. CDR3 region: CASSLDVGGNQPQHF. CDR3 sequence (DNA): TGCGCCAGCAGCTTGGACGTCGGGGGCAATCAGCCCCAGCATTTT.

The rearrangement joins TRBV24-1 to TRBJ2-5; the D is unclear. The CDR3 loop spans 13 amino acids. Deletions cut 2 bases from V and 3 bases from J, with 6 bases between. Germline V lookup: CDR1 KGHDR, CDR2 SFDVKD. The CDR3 is CATSDYKKETQYF. CDR3 nucleotide sequence: TGTGCCACCAGTGATTACAAGAAAGAGACCCAGTACTTC.

This clone was found many times. The chain couples TRBV28 to TRBJ2-1; D not resolved. Trimming cost V 5 bases and J 5 bases, with 10 bases left between them. The CDR3 has 13 residues. Germline V lookup: CDR1 MDHEN, CDR2 SYDVKM. CDR3 protein: CASSLTRHNEQFF. The DNA of the CDR3 is TGTGCCAGCAGTCTCACTCGTCACAATGAGCAGTTCTTC.

The gene calls are TRBV6-5 and TRBJ1-1, with D uncertain. Germline CDR1 is MNHEY and CDR2 is SVGAGI. V lost 6 bases to trimming and J lost 1 base, with 12 bases between them. This CDR3 comprises 14 residues. The CDR3 sequence is CASRELVWNTEAFF. CDR3 in DNA: TGTGCCAGCAGGGAGTTGGTGTGGAACACTGAAGCTTTCTTT.

This clone was seen ten or more times. The chain is built from TRBV15 and TRBJ2-3, with a tentative D call TRBD2 (6 bases). V was shortened by 3 bases and J by 6 bases, with 16 bases between the two germline ends. Per germline, CDR1 LNHNV and CDR2 YYDKDF (reference sequence). CDR3 size: 15 residues. CDR3 sequence (DNA): TGTGCCACCAGCAGGGGTCCGGGAGCCCCGGATACGCAGTATTTT. Translating it yields CATSRGPGAPDTQYF.

The chain recombines TRBV3-1 (or the pseudogene TRBV3-2) with TRBJ1-2; 10 bases map to TRBD1. This CDR3 comprises 14 residues. The germline CDR1 and CDR2 sequences are LGHDT and YNNKEL (reference sequence). Trimming removed 4 bases from V and 8 bases from J; junction bases left unmatched: 7. In DNA form, the CDR3 reads TGTGCCAGCAGCCTTGGGACAGGGGTGCGGGGCTACACCTTC. Encoded protein: CASSLGTGVRGYTF.

CDR3 in amino acids: CASSLAVNTEAFF. The DNA for the CDR3 is TGTGCCAGCAGCTTAGCTGTTAACACTGAAGCTTTCTTT. J is TRBJ1-1 and V is TRBV11-2; D unresolved. The CDR3 has 13 residues. Per the germline V gene, CDR1 is SGHAT and CDR2 is FQNNGV. Trimming took 1 base from V and 2 from J, leaving 5 bases between them. The entire variable domain, with the rest obtained from reference TRBV11-2 and TRBJ1-1, is as follows: EAGVAQSPRYKIIEKRQSVAFWCNPISGHATLYWYQQILGQGPKLLIQFQNNGVVDDSQLPKDRFSAERLKGVDSTLKIQPAKLEDSAVYLCASSLAVNTEAFFGQGTRLTVV.

The chain carries TRBV7-9 and TRBJ1-4; D is uncertain. V was trimmed by 6 bases and J by 0 bases, leaving 8 bases between them. The CDR3 length is 14 residues. Germline V gene sequence: CDR1 SEHNR, CDR2 FQNEAQ (reference sequence). The CDR3 loop reads CASSSFATNEKLFF. CDR3 DNA: TGTGCCAGCAGTTCTTTTGCAACTAATGAAAAACTGTTTTTT.

This chain links TRBV2 with TRBJ2-3; possibly TRBD1 for D (6 bases). The V gene's germline CDR1 is SNHLY and CDR2 FYNNEI. This CDR3 region has 16 residues. Trimming pared 3 bases from V and 1 base from J, leaving 14 bases between. This chain's CDR3 is CASSEDRLYRTDTQYF. The DNA of the CDR3 is TGTGCCAGCAGTGAGGACAGACTCTACCGCACAGATACGCAGTATTTT.

The CDR3 spells CASSELSYEQYF. CDR3 DNA: TGTGCCAGCAGTGAACTATCCTACGAGCAGTACTTC. The chain is built from TRBV2 and TRBJ2-7; D remains unclear. Germline CDR1 SNHLY, CDR2 FYNNEI. The CDR3 loop spans 12 amino acids. V dropped 2 bases and J dropped 1 base, with 3 bases sitting between them.

V and J are TRBV5-1 and TRBJ1-1, with D possibly matching TRBD1 (5 bases). Germline CDR1 SGHRS, CDR2 YFSETQ. The V end was cut by 2 bases, the J end by 5 bases, with 16 bases between. This CDR3 contains 15 residues. This CDR3 reads CASSLQAMGGTEAFF. The DNA for the CDR3 is TGCGCCAGCAGCTTACAGGCTATGGGGGGAACTGAAGCTTTCTTT.

The chain employs TRBV24-1 and TRBJ2-1; 8 bases are a match to TRBD1. CDR1 and CDR2 from the germline V gene are KGHDR and SFDVKD. Trimming took 5 bases from V and 9 from J; bases not matched to a gene: 2. This CDR3 region has 12 residues. The chain's CDR3 is CATSVDRGEQFF. DNA of the CDR3: TGTGCCACCAGTGTTGACAGGGGTGAGCAGTTCTTC.

The V and J genes are TRBV11-2 and TRBJ2-5; 9 nucleotides align to TRBD1. The CDR3 is made up of 15 amino acids. V lost 7 bases and J lost 1; bases outside the gene matches: 7. Germline loops: CDR1 SGHAT, CDR2 FQNNGV. CDR3 residues: CASTEQGASQETQYF. CDR3 coding DNA: TGTGCCAGCACTGAACAGGGGGCGTCCCAAGAGACCCAGTACTTC. Using reference TRBV11-2 and TRBJ2-5 for the parts outside the CDR3, the full variable domain is EAGVAQSPRYKIIEKRQSVAFWCNPISGHATLYWYQQILGQGPKLLIQFQNNGVVDDSQLPKDRFSAERLKGVDSTLKIQPAKLEDSAVYLCASTEQGASQETQYFGPGTRLLVL.

This clone was counted only a few times. The rearrangement joins TRBV2 to TRBJ2-5; tentative D call: TRBD2 (5 bases). Germline V gene lookup returns CDR1 SNHLY and CDR2 FYNNEI. V lost 8 bases and J lost 3, with 13 bases in between. This CDR3 region has 13 residues. CDR3 sequence (DNA): TGTGCCAGCCGACGGACTCCTAAAGAGACCCAGTACTTC. It is translated as CASRRTPKETQYF.

The chain joins TRBV5-1 to TRBJ2-3, with 8 bases lining up with TRBD2. The J segment lost 1 base and the V segment lost 1 base, leaving 2 bases of the junction unmatched. The CDR3 has 15 amino acids. In germline, CDR1 is SGHRS, CDR2 YFSETQ. CDR3 loop: CASSLRRGGTDTQYF. For the CDR3, the DNA is TGCGCCAGCAGCTTGAGGCGGGGGGGCACAGATACGCAGTATTTT.